A single sample is the source of the 11 T cell receptor beta chains below, sequenced in a study of molecular identifiers for immune sequencing clone quantification. TCRdb analysed the PCR reads with MiXCR anew, one entry per CDR3 protein. The top ten hold 0.75% to 0.95% of the sample, which has just under 650,000 distinct CDR3 sequences, around 20% seen once. The sequenced sample consisted of naive CD8+ T cells from blood, with Jurkat cell RNA spiked in. Subset described: FACS-sorted CD8+CD4-CCR7+CD45RA+ naive T cells. All receptors come from a human donor in good health. Some libraries in this study had Jurkat cell RNA spiked in.

The chain combines TRBV6-1 with TRBJ2-1; 7 nucleotides line up with TRBD1. The germline CDR1 and CDR2 sequences are MNHNS and SASEGT. After removal of 9 bases from V and 8 bases from J, the junction contained 22 bases not matched to a gene. This CDR3 region has 17 residues. The CDR3 loop is CARPGQPKGPVIYEQFF. In DNA form, the CDR3 reads TGTGCCAGACCGGGACAGCCTAAGGGCCCGGTCATCTATGAGCAGTTCTTC.

The chain combines TRBV12-3 or TRBV12-4 with TRBJ2-1, with 13 bases lining up with TRBD2. The junction had 10 bases not matched to a gene; V was cut back by 5 bases and J by 12 bases. The CDR3 is 15 amino acids. CDR3 amino acids: CASSPLAGGPAGQFF. DNA of the CDR3: TGTGCCAGCAGTCCACTAGCGGGGGGGCCGGCCGGGCAGTTCTTC.

This clonotype was detected many times. The chain carries TRBV6-2 or TRBV6-3 and TRBJ2-6; 7 bases align to TRBD1. Germline CDR1 is MNHEY and CDR2 is SVGEGT. CDR3 size: 16 residues. Germline trimming cut 2 bases from V and 2 bases from J; bases unmatched to any gene: 3. The CDR3 sequence: CASSYATGAGANVLTF. CDR3 coding DNA: TGTGCCAGCAGTTACGCCACAGGGGCTGGGGCCAACGTCCTGACTTTC.

This clonotype was seen ten or more times. The chain employs TRBV5-4 and TRBJ2-7; the D is unclear. This CDR3 has 12 residues. Deletions cut 3 bases from V and 6 bases from J, with 10 bases between. CDR1 and CDR2 from the germline V gene are SGHNT and YYREEE (reference sequence). CDR3 DNA: TGTGCCAGCAGCTGGGCCTCAGGCGAGCAGTACTTC. Encoded protein: CASSWASGEQYF.

The chain is built from TRBV16 and TRBJ1-6; no reliable D call. Germline CDR1 is KGHSY and CDR2 is FQNENV. This CDR3 spans 17 amino acids. V lost 4 bases and J lost 0, with 13 bases in between. CDR3 coding DNA: TGTGCCAGCAGCCTAAGGGCATCTCTCTCCTATAATTCACCCCTCCACTTT. This translates into CASSLRASLSYNSPLHF.

This clonotype was counted many times. This rearrangement joins TRBV30 to TRBJ2-3, with TRBD2 matching 8 bases. J lost 6 bases, V lost 5 bases, and 13 bases had no gene match. CDR3 size: 15 residues. Germline CDR1 reads GTSNPN; CDR2 reads SVGIG (reference sequence). CDR3 sequence: CAWDQSGSIIDTQYF. CDR3 nucleotides: TGTGCCTGGGACCAGAGCGGGAGTATTATCGATACGCAGTATTTT. Full variable domain (rest looked up from reference TRBV30 and TRBJ2-3): SQTIHQWPATLVQPVGSPLSLECTVEGTSNPNLYWYRQAAGRGLQLLFYSVGIGQISSEVPQNLSASRPQDRQFILSSKKLLLSDSGFYLCAWDQSGSIIDTQYFGPGTRLTVL.

Regarding this clonotype: With a much larger clone just one base away, this may be a read error. The chain combines TRBV11-2 with TRBJ2-1, with 7 bases fitting TRBD2. This CDR3 is 18 amino acids long. The V gene's germline CDR1 is SGHAT and CDR2 FQNNGV. The CDR3 DNA follows: TGTGCCAGCTGGGGGGACTACATACTCCAAAGCTCCTACAATGAGCGGTTCTTC. Translating gives CASWGDYILQSSYNERFF.

This clonotype was recorded once. A single base separates this from a much larger clone, so it may be a read error. This rearrangement joins TRBV20-1 to TRBJ1-2, with 7 nucleotides matching TRBD1. The CDR3 consists of 16 residues. The germline V gene has CDR1 DFQATT and CDR2 SNEGSKA (reference sequence). In DNA form, the CDR3 reads TGCAGTGCCAAAAAAACAGGGGACCCTACTAACTATAGCTACACCTTC. Amino acids: CSAKKTGDPTNYSYTF.

This clonotype has just a few counts. This chain uses TRBV5-4 with TRBJ2-7; tentative D call: TRBD1 (5 bases). The CDR3 totals 13 residues. Germline CDR1 reads SGHNT; CDR2 reads YYREEE (reference sequence). The V and J ends lost 4 bases and 5 bases respectively, with 13 bases between them. CDR3 residues: CASSPSQGNEQYF. CDR3 bases: TGTGCCAGCAGCCCATCCCAGGGAAACGAGCAGTACTTC.

This clonotype was seen repeatedly, ten times or more. The chain has TRBV3-1 and TRBJ1-1; no definite D call. Trimming stripped 0 bases from V and 1 base from J, with 12 bases between. From germline, CDR1 is LGHDT and CDR2 YNNKEL (reference sequence). This CDR3 is built from 16 residues. CDR3 DNA sequence: TGTGCCAGCAGCCAAGATTTGCCGGAGAAGAACACTGAAGCTTTCTTT. This codes for CASSQDLPEKNTEAFF.

This clonotype was seen many times. The rearrangement links TRBV7-9 to TRBJ2-5, with no clear D. The CDR3 consists of 15 residues. The V end lost 2 bases, the J end lost 0 bases, and 10 bases lay between the germline ends. Germline values: CDR1 SEHNR, CDR2 FQNEAQ (reference sequence). The CDR3 here is CASSLTEIYQETQYF. The CDR3 DNA reads as TGTGCCAGCAGCTTAACAGAGATCTACCAAGAGACCCAGTACTTC.